The rows below give T cell receptor beta chains drawn from one sample of a study of blood T cell repertoires in COVID-19. The table came from immunoSEQ multiplex PCR; TCRdb's copy has only in-frame clones and leaves some out. The data contain about 77,000 clones, roughly 80% of them singletons. The sample was peripheral blood. The source of these receptors is a woman in her seventies with acute or convalescent COVID-19. Both conserved end residues are part of each CDR3. Each record gives: clone size, V gene, J gene, CDR3 length, D gene, CDR3 DNA, CDR3 protein. A D gene is named only where the DNA matches it firmly. Not all rows give a size; the values are once, few, many and, for expanded clones, a class.

clone size: .
V gene: TRBV5-4
J gene: TRBJ2-3
CDR3 length: 14
D gene: TRBD2
CDR3 DNA: TGTGCCAGCAGCTCCGCAGCGGGGGCGGATACGCAGTATTTT
CDR3 protein: CASSSAAGADTQYF

clone size: .
V gene: TRBV5-1
J gene: TRBJ1-6
CDR3 length: 16
D gene: .
CDR3 DNA: TGCGCCAGCAGCTTTTTAGGGAGGTCCTATAATTCACCCCTCCACTTT
CDR3 protein: CASSFLGRSYNSPLHF

clone size: .
V gene: TRBV13
J gene: TRBJ1-6
CDR3 length: 15
D gene: .
CDR3 DNA: TGTGCCAGCAGCCATGGGTCGGGGGGGAATTCACCCCTCCACTTT
CDR3 protein: CASSHGSGGNSPLHF

clone size: .
V gene: TRBV11-2
J gene: TRBJ1-4
CDR3 length: 19
D gene: TRBD1
CDR3 DNA: TGTGCCAGCAGCTTAGAAGGGCGACAGGGGATAGGAACTAATGAAAAACTGTTTTTT
CDR3 protein: CASSLEGRQGIGTNEKLFF

clone size: .
V gene: TRBV11-3
J gene: TRBJ1-2
CDR3 length: 13
D gene: .
CDR3 DNA: TGTGCCAGCAGCTTCTCGGGGAGAAGGAGCTACACCTTC
CDR3 protein: CASSFSGRRSYTF

clone size: .
V gene: TRBV5-5
J gene: TRBJ1-2
CDR3 length: 14
D gene: .
CDR3 DNA: TGTGCCAGCAGCTTGGGCCTCCGGGACTATGGCTACACCTTC
CDR3 protein: CASSLGLRDYGYTF

clone size: .
V gene: TRBV6-2/TRBV6-3
J gene: TRBJ2-5
CDR3 length: 19
D gene: TRBD2
CDR3 DNA: TGTGCCAGCAGTTCACTAGCGGGGGGGCCGGAGGTGGCAGAAGAGACCCAGTACTTC
CDR3 protein: CASSSLAGGPEVAEETQYF

clone size: .
V gene: TRBV4-2
J gene: TRBJ1-5
CDR3 length: 17
D gene: .
CDR3 DNA: TGTGCCAGCAGCCCCCAAGGGGGGGGTTTTAGCAATCAGCCCCAGCATTTT
CDR3 protein: CASSPQGGGFSNQPQHF

clone size: .
V gene: TRBV5-3
J gene: TRBJ1-1
CDR3 length: 16
D gene: .
CDR3 DNA: TGTGCCAGAAGCTTAATTTGGAGGGGACCGAACACTGAAGCTTTCTTT
CDR3 protein: CARSLIWRGPNTEAFF

clone size: .
V gene: TRBV6-5
J gene: TRBJ2-1
CDR3 length: 15
D gene: .
CDR3 DNA: TGTGCCAGCAGTTACTGGGGCAAAAAGGGCAATGAGCAGTTCTTC
CDR3 protein: CASSYWGKKGNEQFF

clone size: few
V gene: TRBV18
J gene: TRBJ1-2
CDR3 length: 13
D gene: TRBD1
CDR3 DNA: TGTGCCAGCTCAGACAGGGTGGTCTATGGCTACACCTTC
CDR3 protein: CASSDRVVYGYTF

clone size: .
V gene: TRBV7-9
J gene: TRBJ1-6
CDR3 length: 17
D gene: TRBD1
CDR3 DNA: TGTGCCGTCCCGGGACAGGGGGTCCCCCCGGATAATTCACCCCTCCACTTT
CDR3 protein: CAVPGQGVPPDNSPLHF

clone size: .
V gene: TRBV9
J gene: TRBJ1-2
CDR3 length: 14
D gene: .
CDR3 DNA: TGTGCCAGCAGTGCGGGGACCCGGGACTATGGCTACACCTTC
CDR3 protein: CASSAGTRDYGYTF

clone size: .
V gene: TRBV27
J gene: TRBJ1-3
CDR3 length: 14
D gene: TRBD1
CDR3 DNA: TGTGCCAGCAGTCCGGACAGGGCGGTAAACACCATATATTTT
CDR3 protein: CASSPDRAVNTIYF

clone size: once
V gene: TRBV6-2/TRBV6-3
J gene: TRBJ1-6
CDR3 length: 13
D gene: .
CDR3 DNA: TGTGCCAGCAGTGCGGGGGGTGGTTCACCCCTCCACTTT
CDR3 protein: CASSAGGGSPLHF

clone size: once
V gene: TRBV7-9
J gene: TRBJ2-5
CDR3 length: 17
D gene: TRBD2
CDR3 DNA: TGTGCCAGCAGCTTAGGCCGGACTAGCGGTTACCAAGAGACCCAGTACTTC
CDR3 protein: CASSLGRTSGYQETQYF

clone size: .
V gene: TRBV21-1
J gene: TRBJ1-1
CDR3 length: 13
D gene: .
CDR3 DNA: TGTGCCGTGCGAGCAACAGGGGACACTGAAGCTTTCTTT
CDR3 protein: CAVRATGDTEAFF

clone size: .
V gene: TRBV24-1
J gene: TRBJ2-1
CDR3 length: 10
D gene: .
CDR3 DNA: TGTGCCACCCTAGGGAGAGCGGAGTTCTTC
CDR3 protein: CATLGRAEFF

clone size: .
V gene: TRBV18
J gene: TRBJ1-1
CDR3 length: 14
D gene: .
CDR3 DNA: TGTGCCAGCTCACCACAGGACAGGAACACTGAAGCTTTCTTT
CDR3 protein: CASSPQDRNTEAFF

clone size: .
V gene: TRBV19
J gene: TRBJ2-7
CDR3 length: 13
D gene: .
CDR3 DNA: TGTGCCAGTAGTATTCTAGCTTTCTACGAGCAGTACTTC
CDR3 protein: CASSILAFYEQYF

clone size: .
V gene: TRBV27
J gene: TRBJ1-1
CDR3 length: 13
D gene: TRBD1
CDR3 DNA: TGTGCCAGCAGCCTCAGGGGGAGCACTGAAGCTTTCTTT
CDR3 protein: CASSLRGSTEAFF

clone size: .
V gene: TRBV3-1/TRBV3-2
J gene: TRBJ1-6
CDR3 length: 16
D gene: .
CDR3 DNA: TGTGCCAGCAGCCAAGGAACAGAAACTTATAATTCACCCCTCCACTTT
CDR3 protein: CASSQGTETYNSPLHF

clone size: .
V gene: TRBV24-1
J gene: TRBJ2-6
CDR3 length: 18
D gene: .
CDR3 DNA: TGTGCCACCAGTGATCTATACGACGGGGACTCTGGGGCCAACGTCCTGACTTTC
CDR3 protein: CATSDLYDGDSGANVLTF

clone size: .
V gene: TRBV6-5
J gene: TRBJ1-3
CDR3 length: 14
D gene: TRBD1
CDR3 DNA: TGTGCCAGCAGTCCTCGGGACAGGGATAACACCATATATTTT
CDR3 protein: CASSPRDRDNTIYF

clone size: .
V gene: TRBV15
J gene: TRBJ2-7
CDR3 length: 15
D gene: TRBD1
CDR3 DNA: TGTGCCACCAGCAGAGATTTTGACAGGGTCTACGAGCAGTACTTC
CDR3 protein: CATSRDFDRVYEQYF

clone size: .
V gene: TRBV12-3/TRBV12-4
J gene: TRBJ2-2
CDR3 length: 12
D gene: .
CDR3 DNA: TGTGCCAGCAGTCCAGGGGAGAGGGAGCTGTTTTTT
CDR3 protein: CASSPGERELFF

clone size: .
V gene: TRBV2
J gene: TRBJ1-2
CDR3 length: 16
D gene: TRBD1
CDR3 DNA: TGTGCCAGCAGGAGGGGGACAGGGACCCTTAACTATGGCTACACCTTC
CDR3 protein: CASRRGTGTLNYGYTF

clone size: .
V gene: TRBV7-9
J gene: TRBJ1-2
CDR3 length: 14
D gene: TRBD1
CDR3 DNA: TGTGCCAGCAGCTTAGGACAGGGGGCCCTTGGCTACACCTTC
CDR3 protein: CASSLGQGALGYTF

clone size: .
V gene: TRBV7-2
J gene: TRBJ1-5
CDR3 length: 16
D gene: .
CDR3 DNA: TGTGCCAGCAGCTTATACCGCAGCGATAGCAATCAGCCCCAGCATTTT
CDR3 protein: CASSLYRSDSNQPQHF

clone size: .
V gene: TRBV7-2
J gene: TRBJ2-1
CDR3 length: 12
D gene: TRBD1
CDR3 DNA: TGTGCCACCTCCAGGGGGTACAATGAGCAGTTCTTC
CDR3 protein: CATSRGYNEQFF

clone size: .
V gene: TRBV3-1/TRBV3-2
J gene: TRBJ1-1
CDR3 length: 14
D gene: TRBD1
CDR3 DNA: TGTGCCAGCAGCCAGGACCAGACAGGGACTGAAGCTTTCTTT
CDR3 protein: CASSQDQTGTEAFF

clone size: .
V gene: TRBV7-8
J gene: TRBJ2-1
CDR3 length: 19
D gene: TRBD1
CDR3 DNA: TGTGCCAGCAGCGCCTTGGGACAGGGGGCTTCTATTTTGTATAATGAGCAGTTCTTC
CDR3 protein: CASSALGQGASILYNEQFF

clone size: .
V gene: TRBV11-2
J gene: TRBJ1-3
CDR3 length: 16
D gene: .
CDR3 DNA: TGTGCCAGCAGCTCGCCCCGACAGAGCTCTGGAAACACCATATATTTT
CDR3 protein: CASSSPRQSSGNTIYF

clone size: .
V gene: TRBV7-9
J gene: TRBJ2-1
CDR3 length: 15
D gene: TRBD2
CDR3 DNA: TGTGCCAGCAGCTCTCGACTAGCGGGTAGCAATGAGCAGTTCTTC
CDR3 protein: CASSSRLAGSNEQFF

clone size: .
V gene: TRBV7-2
J gene: TRBJ1-2
CDR3 length: 15
D gene: .
CDR3 DNA: TGTGCCAGCAGCTCTCCCAGGGCAGGGAACTATGGCTACACCTTC
CDR3 protein: CASSSPRAGNYGYTF

clone size: .
V gene: TRBV7-2
J gene: TRBJ2-3
CDR3 length: 12
D gene: .
CDR3 DNA: TGTGCCAGCAGCTTAGGGCGGGATACGCAGTATTTT
CDR3 protein: CASSLGRDTQYF

clone size: .
V gene: TRBV6-5
J gene: TRBJ1-3
CDR3 length: 15
D gene: .
CDR3 DNA: TGTGCCAGCAGTTACTCGTATTCCGAGGGAAACACCATATATTTT
CDR3 protein: CASSYSYSEGNTIYF

clone size: .
V gene: TRBV7-9
J gene: TRBJ2-7
CDR3 length: 14
D gene: .
CDR3 DNA: TGTGCCAGCAGCTGGCCTCCGGAAACGGGCGAGCAGTACTTC
CDR3 protein: CASSWPPETGEQYF

clone size: .
V gene: TRBV3-1/TRBV3-2
J gene: TRBJ2-5
CDR3 length: 15
D gene: .
CDR3 DNA: TGTGCCAGCAGCCAAGATGTACTAGGGGGGGGGACCCAGTACTTC
CDR3 protein: CASSQDVLGGGTQYF

clone size: once
V gene: TRBV18
J gene: TRBJ2-5
CDR3 length: 14
D gene: TRBD2
CDR3 DNA: TGTGCCAGCTCACCACCGGGGGGGACGGAGACCCAGTACTTC
CDR3 protein: CASSPPGGTETQYF

clone size: .
V gene: TRBV5-1
J gene: TRBJ1-4
CDR3 length: 15
D gene: .
CDR3 DNA: TGCGCCAGCAGCCGCGCCCAGGGGTGGAGTGAAAAACTGTTTTTT
CDR3 protein: CASSRAQGWSEKLFF

clone size: .
V gene: TRBV7-8
J gene: TRBJ1-5
CDR3 length: 16
D gene: TRBD1
CDR3 DNA: TGTGCCAGCAGCCCCGGGACAGGGATTAGCAATCAGCCCCAGCATTTT
CDR3 protein: CASSPGTGISNQPQHF